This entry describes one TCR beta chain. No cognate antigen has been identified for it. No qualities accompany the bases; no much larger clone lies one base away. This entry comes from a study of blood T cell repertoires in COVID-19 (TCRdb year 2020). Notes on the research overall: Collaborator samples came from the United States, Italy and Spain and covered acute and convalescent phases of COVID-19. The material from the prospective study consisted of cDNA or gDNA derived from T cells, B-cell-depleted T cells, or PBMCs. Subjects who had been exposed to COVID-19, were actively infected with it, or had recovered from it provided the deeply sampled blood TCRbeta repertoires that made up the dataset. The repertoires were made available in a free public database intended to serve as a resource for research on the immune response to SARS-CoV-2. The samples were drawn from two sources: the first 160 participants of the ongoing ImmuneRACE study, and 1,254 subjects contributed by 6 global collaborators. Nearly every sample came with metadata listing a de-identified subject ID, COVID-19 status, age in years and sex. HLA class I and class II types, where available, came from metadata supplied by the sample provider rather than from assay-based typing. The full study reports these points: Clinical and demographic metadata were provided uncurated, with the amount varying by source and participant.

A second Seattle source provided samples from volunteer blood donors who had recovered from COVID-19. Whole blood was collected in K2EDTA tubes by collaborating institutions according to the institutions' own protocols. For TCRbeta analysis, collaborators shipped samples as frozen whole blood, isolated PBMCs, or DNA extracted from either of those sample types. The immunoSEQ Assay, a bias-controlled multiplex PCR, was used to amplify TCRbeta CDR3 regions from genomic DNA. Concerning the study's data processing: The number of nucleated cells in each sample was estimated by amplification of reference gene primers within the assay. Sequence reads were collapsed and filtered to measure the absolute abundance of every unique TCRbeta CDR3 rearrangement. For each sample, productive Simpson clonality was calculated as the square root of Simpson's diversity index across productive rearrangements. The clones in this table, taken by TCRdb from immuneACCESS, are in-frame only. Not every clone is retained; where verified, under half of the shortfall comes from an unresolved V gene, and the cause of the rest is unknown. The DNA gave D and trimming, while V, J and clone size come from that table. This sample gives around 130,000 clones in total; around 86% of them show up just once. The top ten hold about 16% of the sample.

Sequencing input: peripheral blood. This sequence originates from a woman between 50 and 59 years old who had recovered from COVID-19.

The CDR3 corresponds to CASSFDSPLTDTQYF. Read as DNA, the sequence is TGTGCCAGCAGCTTTGACAGTCCCCTCACAGATACGCAGTATTTT. The sequence is built from TRBV7-2 and TRBJ2-3; the D gene is perhaps TRBD1, from 5 matching bases. The CDR1 and CDR2 encoded by the germline V gene are SGHTA and FQGNSA. The CDR3 sequence holds 15 residues, the cysteine and phenylalanine included. The only DNA kept is the CDR3, 45 bases in frame from the first base. V is shortened by 3 bases, J by 2 bases, and the region joining them spans 12 bases.